What follows describes a single TCR beta chain. Its antigen target is currently unknown. No much larger clonotype is one base removed from it; base qualities were not supplied. The data were obtained in a study of blood T cell repertoires in COVID-19 (dated by TCRdb to the early 2020s). For the study in its entirety: The collaborator samples originated in the United States, Italy and Spain and spanned the acute and convalescent phases of COVID-19. The prospective study material was composed of cDNA or gDNA derived from T cells, B-cell-depleted T cells, or PBMCs. The dataset comprised deeply sampled blood TCRbeta repertoires from subjects exposed to, actively infected with, or recovered from COVID-19. The repertoires were released in a freely available public database meant as a resource for research on the immune response to SARS-CoV-2. Samples came from the ongoing ImmuneRACE study (first 160 participants) plus 1,254 subjects from 6 global collaborators. Nearly every sample came with metadata listing a de-identified subject ID, COVID-19 status, age in years and sex. Where available, HLA class I and class II types were taken from metadata supplied by the sample provider and were not determined by assay-based typing. Study-level results and caveats: Clinical and demographic metadata were provided uncurated, with the amount varying by source and participant.

TCRbeta CDR3 regions were amplified from genomic DNA using the immunoSEQ Assay, a bias-controlled multiplex PCR. Processing in the source paper ran as follows. The number of nucleated cells in each sample was estimated by amplification of reference gene primers within the assay. To quantify the absolute abundance of each unique TCRbeta CDR3 rearrangement, sequence reads were collapsed and filtered. For each sample, productive Simpson clonality was calculated as the square root of Simpson's diversity index over productive rearrangements. Entries here come from immuneACCESS through TCRdb and include only in-frame sequences with V and J called. Some clones fail to appear in such tables; in the studies checked, an unresolved V gene covers under half of the shortfall, and the cause of the remainder is unknown. The V and J calls and clone size come from that table; D and trimming were worked out from the DNA. This sample gives about 200,000 clones in total; around 87% of them show up just once. The ten largest clones capture more than 2.5% of the sample.

Germline trimming: 0 bases from V, 7 bases from J; junction bases outside gene matches: 8. The CDR3 numbers 16 residues from cysteine through phenylalanine. Just CDR3 DNA is preserved here, 48 bases in frame from base 1. The germline V gene encodes CDR1 SGDLS and CDR2 YYNGEE. Whole blood was collected in K2EDTA tubes by collaborating institutions according to the institutions' own protocols. For TCRbeta analysis, collaborators shipped samples as frozen whole blood, isolated PBMCs, or DNA extracted from either of those sample types. The clonotype was recovered from a man between 60 and 75 years old with acute or convalescent COVID-19. The sequence joins TRBV9 to TRBJ2-1, and 9 junction bases match TRBD2. The sample consisted of peripheral blood. DNA sequence: TGTGCCAGCAGCGTAGGAGCGGGGGGCCACCGGAATGAGCAGTTCTTC. Its coded protein is CASSVGAGGHRNEQFF.